What follows are 25 T cell receptor beta chains derived from one specimen sequenced in a study of T cells in women clearing cervical HPV infection. Method: immunoSEQ multiplex PCR; TCRdb's copy keeps in-frame clones and lacks some. The sample holds 9,000 to 15,000 clones. The sequencing input was blood buffy coat. The receptors shown here come from a woman between 18 and 69 years old with a cervical HPV16 infection that either progressed to CIN3+ or cleared (not recorded which).

Concerning this clone: The DNA ends 3 residues before the CDR3 does, and the rest of the CDR3 is filled in from the germline J gene. This chain connects TRBV7-2 to TRBJ1-6; D not resolved. Germline V gene data show CDR1 as SGHTA and CDR2 as FQGNSA. This CDR3 contains 15 residues. Trimming left V 1 base short and J 4 bases short, with 8 bases between. The CDR3 DNA, read in part, is TGTGCCAGCAGCTTAGGCGGAAGATATAATTCACCC. It translates to CASSLGGRYNSP. The entire CDR3 sequence reads CASSLGGRYNSPLHF. Combining the CDR3 with reference TRBV7-2 and TRBJ1-6 gives the whole variable domain GAGVSQSPSNKVTEKGKDVELRCDPISGHTALYWYRQSLGQGLEFLIYFQGNSAPDKSGLPSDRFSAERTGGSVSTLTIQRTQQEDSAVYLCASSLGGRYNSPLHFGNGTRLTVT.

About this clone itself: The DNA ends 3 residues before the CDR3 does, and the rest of the CDR3 is filled in from the germline J gene. The chain uses TRBV5-1 and TRBJ2-5; TRBD2 is a possible D gene (6 bases). The CDR3 has 16 residues. Trimming left V 0 bases short and J 1 base short, with 13 bases between. The germline gives CDR1 SGHRS, CDR2 YFSETQ. The CDR3 loop reads CASSLGGGLGQETQYF. The DNA read from the CDR3 is TGCGCCAGCAGCTTGGGAGGAGGGTTAGGCCAAGAGACC.

A note on this clone: With the read ending 3 residues before the CDR3 end, the germline J gene is used to fill in that end. This chain joins TRBV2 and TRBJ1-6, with D unresolved. The CDR3 covers 13 residues. Per germline, CDR1 SNHLY and CDR2 FYNNEI. V lost 7 bases, J lost 6 bases, and 10 bases lay in between. The CDR3 DNA, read in part, is TGTGCCAGCACCGCGCGGGGTAATTCACCC. Amino acids: CASTARGNSP. The complete CDR3 sequence is CASTARGNSPLHF.

With regard to this clone: The read stops 3 residues short of the end of the CDR3; the missing end is completed from the germline J gene. V and J are TRBV6-4 and TRBJ1-1, with TRBD1 as a possible D gene (6 bases). Trimming cost V 8 bases and J 1 base, with 11 bases left between them. Germline loops: CDR1 MRHNA, CDR2 SNTAGT. The CDR3 runs to 13 residues. The part of the CDR3 DNA that was read is TGTGCCAGCTCTAGGACAGCGAACACTGAA. Amino acids: CASSRTANTE. The CDR3, in full, reads CASSRTANTEAFF.

About this clone: The sequence runs out 3 residues before the end of the CDR3; the remainder is reconstructed from the germline J gene. The rearrangement joins TRBV7-6 to TRBJ1-6; D remains ambiguous. Germline CDR1 reads SGHVS; CDR2 reads FNYEAQ. This CDR3 is 12 amino acids long. The V gene lost 5 bases and the J gene lost 6 bases, with 5 bases spanning the gap. CDR3: CASSRGNSPLHF. The CDR3 DNA, read in part, is TGTGCCAGCAGCCGCGGTAATTCACCC.

Comment on this clone: The read ends 3 residues early relative to the CDR3; the germline J gene fills the gap. The chain employs TRBV28 and TRBJ1-6; 9 nucleotides align to TRBD1. The germline CDR1 and CDR2 sequences are MDHEN and SYDVKM. Trimming at V came to 11 bases and at J to 8 bases, leaving 25 bases not matched to a gene. The CDR3 length is 19 residues. This chain's CDR3 is CAADTGGAGFGLDDSPLHF. Partial CDR3 DNA: TGTGCCGCCGATACAGGGGGCGCAGGTTTCGGTCTGGACGATTCACCC.

On this clone: The read is 3 residues too short to cover the CDR3 end, so that end is filled in from the germline J gene. V usage is TRBV7-9 and J usage is TRBJ1-5; D unresolved. CDR3 length: 13 residues. Trimming shortened V by 1 base and J by 5 bases, and 6 bases separated the two germline ends. Germline V CDR1 and CDR2: SEHNR, FQNEAQ (reference sequence). Partial CDR3 DNA: TGTGCCAGCAGCTTAGAAACTGATCAGCCC. Residues: CASSLETDQP. The whole CDR3 reads CASSLETDQPQHF.

Comment on this clone: The CDR3 end falls 3 residues outside the read, so it is completed with the germline J gene. This rearrangement joins TRBV18 to TRBJ1-6; 7 nucleotides match TRBD1. J lost 9 bases, V lost 4 bases, and 9 bases had no gene match. This CDR3 has 15 residues. Germline V gene sequence: CDR1 KGHSH, CDR2 LQKENI. CDR3 sequence: CASSQYTGDGSPLHF. CDR3 bases read: TGTGCCAGCTCACAATATACAGGGGACGGTTCACCC.

With respect to this clone: The read gets to within 3 residues of the CDR3 end, and the germline J gene fills in the rest. The rearrangement uses TRBV28 and TRBJ2-1, with a tentative D call TRBD1 (6 bases). V was cut by 6 bases and J by 5 bases, with 23 bases left in between. The CDR3 has 17 amino acids. CDR1 MDHEN and CDR2 SYDVKM come from the germline V gene. The CDR3 protein is CASSPWLAGADNNEQFF. The CDR3 bases that were read are TGTGCCAGCAGCCCCTGGTTGGCAGGGGCGGATAACAATGAG.

On this clone itself: The read comes to an end 3 residues before the CDR3 does, leaving the germline J gene to fill in the end. The V gene is TRBV29-1, the J gene TRBJ2-7; 9 nucleotides agree with TRBD2. V was clipped by 4 bases and J by 3 bases; unmatched bases: 4. CDR1 and CDR2 (germline): SQVTM, ANQGSEA. CDR3 length: 13 amino acids. CDR3: CSVGLAGHYEQYF. CDR3 DNA, as far as it was read: TGCAGCGTTGGGCTAGCGGGGCACTACGAG.

CDR3 sequence reads: CASSPSQYYEQYF. The sequenced part of the CDR3 DNA is TGCGCCAGCAGCCCCTCCCAGTACTACGAG. This sequence joins TRBV5-1 and TRBJ2-7; D uncertain. The read stops 3 residues short of the end of the CDR3; the missing end is completed from the germline J gene. V was clipped by 4 bases and J by 3 bases, with 11 bases between them. The V gene's germline CDR1 is SGHRS and CDR2 YFSETQ. The CDR3 consists of 13 residues.

CDR3 loop: CASSLLGHSYDYTF. CDR3 DNA, as far as it was read: TGTGCCAGCTCACTCCTGGGACATTCCTACGAC. The gene calls are TRBV18 and TRBJ1-2; D possibly corresponds to TRBD1 (6 bases). The read ends 3 residues shy of where the CDR3 ends; the end is completed using the germline J gene. The CDR3 is 14 amino acids. Per germline, CDR1 KGHSH and CDR2 LQKENI.

Turning to this clone: Read sequence stops 3 residues before the CDR3 end, and the germline J gene provides the missing end. The rearrangement uses TRBV5-6 and TRBJ2-5, with 8 bases matching TRBD1. The CDR3 extends over 13 amino acids. Trimming removed 5 bases from V and 2 bases from J; junction bases left unmatched: 2. Germline V gene sequence: CDR1 SGHDT, CDR2 YYEEEE. This chain's CDR3 is CASSRQGQETQYF. The covered CDR3 bases are TGTGCCAGCAGTAGACAGGGGCAAGAGACC. Supplemented by reference TRBV5-6 and TRBJ2-5, the full variable domain reads DAGVTQSPTHLIKTRGQQVTLRCSPKSGHDTVSWYQQALGQGPQFIFQYYEEEERQRGNFPDRFSGHQFPNYSSELNVNALLLGDSALYLCASSRQGQETQYFGPGTRLLVL.

The CDR3 DNA, read in part, is TGTGCCAGTCATAACAGGGGCACAGATACG. Residues: CASHNRGTDT. The CDR3 in full is CASHNRGTDTQYF. The rearrangement links TRBV19 to TRBJ2-3, with a possible D match to TRBD1 (6 bases). Read data end 3 residues before the CDR3 end; the end is taken from the germline J gene. Germline lookup yields CDR1 LNHDA and CDR2 SQIVND (reference sequence). The CDR3 has 13 amino acids. Trimming stripped 8 bases from V and 1 base from J, with 10 bases between.

Judged by frequency, this clone is medium-sized. The CDR3 DNA, read in part, is TGTGCCAGCAGTGAGGGGGGGCGAGTA. Translating it yields CASSEGGRV. The entire CDR3 protein reads CASSEGGRVAFF. V and J are TRBV2 and TRBJ1-1, with a possible D match to TRBD1 (6 bases). The read terminates 3 residues before the CDR3 end, so the remaining end is supplied by the germline J gene. Germline V gene lookup returns CDR1 SNHLY and CDR2 FYNNEI. The CDR3 is 12 amino acids.

Worth noting for this clone: With the read ending 3 residues before the CDR3 end, the germline J gene is used to fill in that end. The rearrangement uses TRBV19 and TRBJ2-2, with TRBD1 identical over 8 bases. This CDR3 contains 14 residues. The ends lost 9 bases at V and 1 base at J; junction bases unmatched: 4. Germline V gives CDR1 LNHDA, CDR2 SQIVND (reference sequence). Partial CDR3 DNA: TGTGCCAGCCGGACAGGGAAGAACACCGGGGAG. Protein product: CASRTGKNTGE. The complete CDR3 protein is CASRTGKNTGELFF.

Details on this clone: The sequence runs out 3 residues before the end of the CDR3; the remainder is reconstructed from the germline J gene. V is TRBV7-2 and J is TRBJ1-1; weak D call: TRBD1 (6 bases). The CDR3 spans 14 residues. The V end lost 3 bases, the J end lost 4 bases, and 12 bases lay between the germline ends. In germline, CDR1 is SGHTA, CDR2 FQGNSA. The chain's CDR3 is CASSFGGLGTEAFF. The CDR3 bases that were read are TGTGCCAGCAGCTTCGGGGGGCTCGGCACTGAA.

With regard to this clone: The CDR3 is cut off 3 residues early in the read; its end comes from the germline J gene. The gene calls are TRBV30 and TRBJ2-4; 8 bases align to TRBD2. The CDR3 contains 16 residues. Per the germline V gene, CDR1 is GTSNPN and CDR2 is SVGIG (reference sequence). J lost 8 bases, V lost 2 bases, and 14 bases had no gene match. CDR3 bases read: TGTGCCTGGAGTACCGGCAGGACTAGCCGAGGGGACATT. Protein: CAWSTGRTSRGDI. The entire CDR3 sequence reads CAWSTGRTSRGDIQYF.

Notes on this clone: Read coverage stops 3 residues before the CDR3 terminus; the germline J gene supplies the remainder. V gene TRBV29-1 combines with J gene TRBJ1-1; 8 bases align to TRBD1. CDR3 length: 12 amino acids. Germline trimming cut 6 bases from V and 1 base from J; bases unmatched to any gene: 1. Germline V gene lookup returns CDR1 SQVTM and CDR2 ANQGSEA. Here the CDR3 reads CSVGTGNTEAFF. The part of the CDR3 DNA that was read is TGCAGCGTGGGGACAGGGAACACTGAA.

As to this clone: The read is 3 residues too short to cover the CDR3 end, so that end is filled in from the germline J gene. This rearrangement joins TRBV16 to TRBJ1-5; 9 nucleotides align to TRBD1. The CDR3 has 13 residues. Germline CDR1 and CDR2: KGHSY and FQNENV. The trim removed 2 bases at V and 7 bases at J, leaving 0 bases unmatched. CDR3 DNA, as far as it was read: TGTGCCAGCAGCCAAGACAGGGGGCAGCCC. Protein product: CASSQDRGQP. The full CDR3 reads CASSQDRGQPQHF.

Notes on this clone: The CDR3 extends 3 residues past the end of the read, so its final part is completed from the germline J gene. The genes are TRBV5-6 and TRBJ1-1; possible D gene TRBD1, 6 bases. The CDR3 runs to 15 residues. The germline gives CDR1 SGHDT, CDR2 YYEEEE. Trimming took 1 base from V and 3 from J, leaving 13 bases between them. The sequenced part of the CDR3 DNA is TGTGCCAGCAGCTTGCGCACAGGGTGGGACACTGAA. It translates to CASSLRTGWDTE. The entire CDR3 is CASSLRTGWDTEAFF.

Of note for this clone: Read data end 3 residues before the CDR3 end; the end is taken from the germline J gene. The V call is TRBV5-6, the J call TRBJ2-2; D call uncertain. Trimming took off 0 bases at V and 6 bases at J, with 9 bases between the two ends. The CDR3 covers 14 residues. The germline CDR1 and CDR2 sequences are SGHDT and YYEEEE. Partial CDR3 DNA: TGTGCCAGCAGCTTGGTTTCCGGTTCCGGGGAG. This encodes CASSLVSGSGE. The CDR3 in its entirety is CASSLVSGSGELFF.

Comment on this clone: The sequenced fragment ends 3 residues before the CDR3 boundary, so the rest is inferred from the germline J gene. The chain joins TRBV14 to TRBJ2-1, with TRBD2 identical over 14 bases. V was clipped by 4 bases and J by 3 bases; unmatched bases: 5. The length of the CDR3 is 17 residues. Per the germline V gene, CDR1 is SGHDN and CDR2 is FVKESK. The CDR3 bases that were read are TGTGCCAGCAGCCTCCGGGGACTAGCGGGGGACTACAATGAG. Translating gives CASSLRGLAGDYNE. The whole CDR3 protein is CASSLRGLAGDYNEQFF.

For this clone: Read coverage stops 3 residues before the CDR3 terminus; the germline J gene supplies the remainder. The chain combines TRBV5-1 with TRBJ1-1; no reliable D call. V was clipped by 4 bases and J by 4 bases, with 11 bases between them. The CDR3 is 13 amino acids. Germline V gives CDR1 SGHRS, CDR2 YFSETQ. CDR3 bases read: TGCGCCAGCAGCCTGTCCGGGGTCACTGAA. It yields the protein CASSLSGVTE. In full, the CDR3 is CASSLSGVTEAFF.

Worth noting for this clone: The read ends 3 residues before the CDR3 terminus; that terminus is restored from the germline J gene. The chain uses TRBV5-5 and TRBJ1-6, with D perhaps TRBD1 (6 bases). The ends were cut back, 8 bases at V and 7 bases at J, with 10 bases in the middle. The germline V gene encodes CDR1 SGHKS and CDR2 YYEKEE (reference sequence). This CDR3 has 12 amino acids. The CDR3 is CASKDRNSPLHF. The sequenced part of the CDR3 DNA is TGTGCCAGTAAGGACAGAAATTCACCC.